This TCR beta chain was identified in a study of shared clonotypes between healthy human individuals (dated by TCRdb to about 2020). Background for the entire study: The cohort comprised a couple of women and a few men aged 18 to 49 years. For each donor, three plates each were used for CD4 naive and CD4 memory, two plates were used for CD8 naive, and one plate was used for CD8 memory. Each donor's leukapheresis produced roughly between about 0.9 and 9.5 billion PBMCs. Different laboratories and diverse techniques were used to prepare libraries and sequence TCR repertoires, to increase sequencing depth and limit assay-specific biases. To estimate repertoire size and how much clonotypes are shared between individuals, the study performed deep sequencing of blood TCR repertoires from roughly five healthy adults. Study-wide findings and limitations: Compared with non-shared clonotypes, the clonotypes found in all four sorted-subset donors had higher generation probabilities. Naive subsets generally had larger estimated clonotype richness than memory subsets. The genetic and exposure-history diversity represented was limited by the small number of donors. About 5% of naive CD4, 3.5% of naive CD8, roughly 2.4% of memory CD4, and over 0.35% of memory CD8 clonotypes were shared across several donors. Pairwise subsampling led to the expectation that sequencing depth would affect the degree of clonotype sharing among donors. Sampling was restricted to blood, and TCR repertoires in tissue are likely to differ from TCR repertoires in blood. Incomplete sequencing was indicated by rarefaction of sorted-subset datasets, despite the large sequencing depth.

Using the deep immunoSEQ assay, TCR CDR3 regions were amplified from genomic DNA by multiplex PCR. Genomic DNA extracted from each cell subset was distributed evenly over all wells of several immunoSEQ 96-well plates, and each plate served as one replicate. For sorted subsets, approximately 210 ng of genomic DNA, equivalent to roughly 33,000 T cell genomes, went into each replicate PCR. Purified libraries were measured with a Qubit 3.0 fluorometer, size-checked on a Bioanalyzer 2100, and measured again with the KAPA Library Quantification kit. A separate single-read 150-cycle Illumina NextSeq 550 flow cell was used to sequence each immunoSEQ 96-well plate. The source study handled its data this way. Because only junctional sequences without quality scores were contained in the immunoSEQ output, filtering matching that applied to full-length reads could not be performed. Sequences were annotated with PyIR, a Python wrapper for IgBLAST v1.9, using IMGT germline references to assign V/J genes and CDR3. Reads with weak V/J assignments (E-value above 1e-6), missing CDR3, stop codons, out-of-frame junctions, or ambiguous translated residues were removed. V3J clonotypes were defined by identical inferred V gene, J gene, and CDR3 amino acid sequence. The percentage overlap between two repertoires was calculated by dividing the number of shared unique clonotypes by the size of the smaller repertoire. Repertoire richness was assessed with RTK rarefaction, the Chao1 estimator, and Recon v2.1 estimates of unobserved clonotypes. For all TCRbeta clonotypes obtained by the gDNA method from a handful of donors, generation probabilities were computed with OLGA. Not all clones reach the TCRdb copy of this immuneACCESS table, which keeps in-frame sequences only. Checked studies attribute under half of the gap to unresolved V genes and leave the rest unexplained. That table gives V, J and clone size, and the DNA gave D and trimming. The sample data list about 1,800,000 clones, and 85% to 95% of these were observed just once. Under 1.5% of the sample rests with the top ten.

Turning to this clone: It has no known antigen specificity. Per-base qualities were not stored, and no clone one base away is much larger. The identical CDR3 is also encoded by other nucleotide sequences in the sample.

The CDR3 measures 13 amino acids from cysteine to phenylalanine. The only DNA kept is the CDR3, 39 bases in frame from the first base. V is cut by 2 bases and J by 0 bases, and the space between the germline ends is 4 bases. The germline V gene (reference sequence) gives CDR1 as LNHDA and CDR2 as SQIVND. For the CD8 naive samples, CD45RO-negative cells were positively selected for CCR7, yielding a CD45RA+CCR7+ population from which TemRA cells were excluded. The donors were healthy, HIV-negative adults with no recently reported acute infections or vaccinations. All donors were Caucasian adults living in Nashville, Tennessee, USA. After blood collection by leukapheresis, PBMCs were isolated using Ficoll-Histopaque density gradient centrifugation and then cryopreserved in the vapor phase of liquid nitrogen. Analytical flow cytometry was used to check the purity and quantity of each magnetically sorted T cell population. Genomic DNA was isolated from every sorted fraction and measured by UV absorbance on a Nanodrop 2000c.

The clonotype comes from a man aged 18-30 years in good health. The specimen sequenced was naive CD8+ T cells sorted from blood. In light of the paper, this sample's cell subset or site label describes: CD45RA+CCR7+. This receptor chain uses TRBV19 and TRBJ1-1; no D gene can be assigned with confidence. The nucleotides are TGTGCCAGTAGTATATATTTGAACACTGAAGCTTTCTTT. This codes for CASSIYLNTEAFF.